The T cell receptor (beta chain) described here comes from a study of CD8+ T cells in alopecia areata. General study points: A great number of expanded lesional clones endured in scalp and blood during tofacitinib.

Extracted RNA was reverse transcribed, and the resulting cDNA served as sequencing template. Sequencing was performed with immunoSEQ multiplex PCR; in TCRdb, only in-frame clones are kept and a portion is missing. The table records tens of thousands of clones, 60% to 70% of them present only once. Noted treatment: oral pan-JAK inhibitor, 5-10 mg twice daily. Looked up from germline, CDR1 is MNHNY and CDR2 is SVGAGI (reference sequence). This CDR3 is built from 16 residues. Trimming took 6 bases from V and 3 from J, leaving 20 bases between them. Regarding this clone: The antigen remains undetermined.

The J gene is TRBJ1-2, the V gene TRBV6-6; D is unclear. The origin of this receptor is a human donor with alopecia areata. The material was CD8+ T cells sorted from blood, obtained at week 24, from a patient treated with tofacitinib. The CDR3 is CASRRAPYSPDYGYTF. CDR3 bases: TGTGCCAGCAGGAGGGCGCCGTACTCCCCAGACTATGGCTACACCTTC.